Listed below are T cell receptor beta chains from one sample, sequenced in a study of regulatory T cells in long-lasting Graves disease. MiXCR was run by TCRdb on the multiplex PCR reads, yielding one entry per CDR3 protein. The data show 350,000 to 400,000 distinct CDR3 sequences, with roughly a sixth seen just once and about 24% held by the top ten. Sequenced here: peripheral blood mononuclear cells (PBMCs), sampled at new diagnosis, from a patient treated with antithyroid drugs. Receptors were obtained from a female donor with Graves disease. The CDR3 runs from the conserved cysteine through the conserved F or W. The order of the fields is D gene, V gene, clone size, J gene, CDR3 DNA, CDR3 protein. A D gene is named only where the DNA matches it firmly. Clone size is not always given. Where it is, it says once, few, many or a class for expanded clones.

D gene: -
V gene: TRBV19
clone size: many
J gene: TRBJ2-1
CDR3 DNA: TGTGCCAGTAGTATGACGTCCGCGGCCCGTTACAATGAGCAGTTCTTC
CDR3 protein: CASSMTSAARYNEQFF

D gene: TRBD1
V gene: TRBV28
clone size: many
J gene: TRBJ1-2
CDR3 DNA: TGTGCCAGCAGAACGACCGGGACAGATCTCTTTAACTATGGCTACACCTTC
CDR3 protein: CASRTTGTDLFNYGYTF

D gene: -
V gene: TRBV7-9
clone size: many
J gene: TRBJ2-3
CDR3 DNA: TGTGCCAGCAGCTTAGCGCAAGGGCTCAGGGATACGCAGTATTTT
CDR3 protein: CASSLAQGLRDTQYF

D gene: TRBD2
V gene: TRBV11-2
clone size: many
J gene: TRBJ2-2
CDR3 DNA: TGTGCCAGCAGCGGGGCGGCTAGCGGGGGTACCACCGGGGAGCTGTTTTTT
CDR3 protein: CASSGAASGGTTGELFF

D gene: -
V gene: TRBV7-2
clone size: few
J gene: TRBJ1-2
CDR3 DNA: TGTGCCAGCAGCTTTGACAGTAACTATGGCTACACCTTC
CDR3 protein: CASSFDSNYGYTF

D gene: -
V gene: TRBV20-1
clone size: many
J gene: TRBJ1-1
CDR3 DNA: TGCAGTGCTAGAGCGCGGGGTCCGAACACTGAAGCTTTCTTT
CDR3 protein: CSARARGPNTEAFF

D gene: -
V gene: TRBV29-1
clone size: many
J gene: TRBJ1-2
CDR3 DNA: TGCAGCGTTGAATCTCGGAGGCGCTATGGCTACACCTTC
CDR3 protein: CSVESRRRYGYTF

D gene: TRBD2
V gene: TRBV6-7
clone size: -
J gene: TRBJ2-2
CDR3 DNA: TGTGCCAGCAGCGAGGGGACTAGCGTACGAACCGGGGAGCTGTTTTTT
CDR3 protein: CASSEGTSVRTGELFF

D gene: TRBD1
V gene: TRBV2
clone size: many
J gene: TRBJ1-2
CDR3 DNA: TGTGCCAGCAGTGAGCAAGGGGGCGCGGATGGCTACACCTTC
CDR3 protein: CASSEQGGADGYTF

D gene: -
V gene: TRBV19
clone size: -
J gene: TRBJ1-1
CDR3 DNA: TGTGCCAGTAGTCAGGGAGGGGAATGGAACACTGAAGCTTTCTTT
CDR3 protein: CASSQGGEWNTEAFF

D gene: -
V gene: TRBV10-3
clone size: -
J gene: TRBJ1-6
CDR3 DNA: TGTGCCATCAGTGAGTCTGGCCAGTCCTATAATTCACCCCTCCACTTT
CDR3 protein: CAISESGQSYNSPLHF

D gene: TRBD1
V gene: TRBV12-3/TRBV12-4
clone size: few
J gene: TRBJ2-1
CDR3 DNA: TGTGCCAGCAGGTTGGACAGGCACAATGAGCAGTTCTTC
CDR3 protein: CASRLDRHNEQFF

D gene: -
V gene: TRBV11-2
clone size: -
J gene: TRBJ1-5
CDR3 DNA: TGTGCCAGCAGCTTGAGCCCATTAAATAGCAATCAGCCCCAGCATTTT
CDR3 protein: CASSLSPLNSNQPQHF

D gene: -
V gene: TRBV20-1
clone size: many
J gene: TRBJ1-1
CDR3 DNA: TGCAGTGCTGCCGGGCCGATGAACACTGAAGCTTTCTTT
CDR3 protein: CSAAGPMNTEAFF

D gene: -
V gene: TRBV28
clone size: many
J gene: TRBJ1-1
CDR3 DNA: TGTGCCAGCAGTACACCCCGGACCGGGAACACTGAAGCTTTCTTT
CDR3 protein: CASSTPRTGNTEAFF

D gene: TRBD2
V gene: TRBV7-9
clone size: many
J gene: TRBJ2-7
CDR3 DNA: TGTGCCAGCAGCTCGGACGCCGGAGGGACTAGTTATGCTTGGTACGAGCAGTACTTC
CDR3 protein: CASSSDAGGTSYAWYEQYF

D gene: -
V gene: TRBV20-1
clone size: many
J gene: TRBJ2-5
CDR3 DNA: TGCAGTGCCACCCCCGGACGGACAAGAGAGACCCAGTACTTC
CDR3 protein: CSATPGRTRETQYF

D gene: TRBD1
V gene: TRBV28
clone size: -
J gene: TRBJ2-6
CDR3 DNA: TGTGCCAGCTCACTACAGGGGGAGGCTGGGGCCAACGTCCTGACTTTC
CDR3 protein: CASSLQGEAGANVLTF

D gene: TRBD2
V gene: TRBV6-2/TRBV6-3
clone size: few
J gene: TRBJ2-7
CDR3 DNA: TGTGCCAGCAGTCCACTAGCGGGAGAAGTCGGAGAGCAGTACTTC
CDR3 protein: CASSPLAGEVGEQYF

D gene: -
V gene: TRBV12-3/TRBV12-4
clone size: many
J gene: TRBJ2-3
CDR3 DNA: TGTGCCAGTAGGGGGGATACGCAGTATTTT
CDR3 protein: CASRGDTQYF

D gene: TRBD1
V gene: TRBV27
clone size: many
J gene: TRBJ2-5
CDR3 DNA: TGTGCCAGCAGTTTATCAGACAGGGTGGAGACCCAGTACTTC
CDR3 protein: CASSLSDRVETQYF

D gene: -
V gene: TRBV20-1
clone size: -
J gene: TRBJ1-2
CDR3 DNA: TGCAGTGCTAGGCGGCAGGGGACTAACTATGGCTACACCTTC
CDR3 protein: CSARRQGTNYGYTF

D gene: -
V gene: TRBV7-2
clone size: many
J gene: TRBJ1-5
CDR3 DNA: TGTGCCAGCAGCTTAAGATCCCCCCGCTATAGCAATCAGCCCCAGCATTTT
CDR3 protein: CASSLRSPRYSNQPQHF

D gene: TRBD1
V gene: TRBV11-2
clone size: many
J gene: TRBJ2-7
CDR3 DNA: TGTGCCAGCAGCCTGGGACAGGGCAACTACGAGCAGTACTTC
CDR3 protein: CASSLGQGNYEQYF

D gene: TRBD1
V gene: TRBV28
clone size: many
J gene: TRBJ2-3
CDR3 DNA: TGTGCCAGCAGCTTAGGGACAGGGAGCACAGATACGCAGTATTTT
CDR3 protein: CASSLGTGSTDTQYF

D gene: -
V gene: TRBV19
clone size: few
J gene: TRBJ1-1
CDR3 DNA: TGTGCCAGTAGTATCGGAGACTCTGAAGCTTTCTTT
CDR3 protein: CASSIGDSEAFF

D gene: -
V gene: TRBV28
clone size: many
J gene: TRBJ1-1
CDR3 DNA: TGTGCCAGCAGTTTATTTACCGGGAACACTGAAGCTTTCTTT
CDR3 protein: CASSLFTGNTEAFF

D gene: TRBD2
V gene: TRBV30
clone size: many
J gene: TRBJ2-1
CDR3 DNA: TGTGCCTGGAGTAGCGGGACTTCCAATGAGCAGTTCTTC
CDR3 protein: CAWSSGTSNEQFF

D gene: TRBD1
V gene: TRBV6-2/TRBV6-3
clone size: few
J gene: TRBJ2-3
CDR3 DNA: TGTGCCAGCAGCCTTCGGACAGGGTCGAGCACAGATACGCAGTATTTT
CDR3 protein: CASSLRTGSSTDTQYF

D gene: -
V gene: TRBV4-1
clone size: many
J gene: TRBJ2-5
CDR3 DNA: TGCGCCAGCAGCTGGGGGGGGGCTGGAGAGACCCAGTACTTC
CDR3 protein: CASSWGGAGETQYF